This T cell receptor (beta chain) was sequenced for a study of blood T cells in healthy people across ages. Study-wide findings and caveats: No conclusive comparison of naive versus antigen-experienced cells was possible with unsorted PBMCs. In the absence of known donor CMV status, changes in expanded clonotypes were possibly confounded.

Combining a sample-barcoded 5' primer with a J-beta primer mix, a second PCR ran for roughly 7 to 12 cycles. TCRdb processed the 5' RACE reads anew with MiXCR; each CDR3 protein has one entry. The sample has around 870,000 distinct CDR3 sequences, more than 25% seen once. The CDR3 contains 14 residues. Germline-derived CDR1 and CDR2 are SGHTA and FQGNSA. V gave up 0 bases and J gave up 9 bases, with 13 bases separating them. As regards this clonotype: Antigen unknown.

V gene TRBV7-2 combines with J gene TRBJ2-3; D is undetermined. The sample consisted of blood. The TCR was taken from a woman older than 75 in good health. CDR3 sequence (DNA): TGTGCCAGCAGCTTAGCGTGGACGGAGAACACGCAGTATTTT. It is translated as CASSLAWTENTQYF.